This TCR beta chain was captured in a study of blood T cell repertoires in COVID-19. At the level of the study: From T cells, B-cell-depleted T cells, or PBMCs came the material, which was cDNA or gDNA.

V was pared by 4 bases and J by 1 base, with 11 bases of the junction left unmatched. Per germline, CDR1 ENHRY and CDR2 SYGVKD. The CDR3 sequence is 17 residues long. Sequencing used immunoSEQ multiplex PCR; TCRdb keeps in-frame clones, though not all of them. The profile shows around 280,000 clones, 90% of them singletons. The sample consisted of PBMCs or T cells enriched from blood (not recorded which). The clonotype originates from a woman between 18 and 29 years old with acute COVID-19. The chain combines TRBV10-3 with TRBJ1-2; the match to TRBD1 covers 8 bases. The CDR3 loop reads CAISASGTGLLNYGYTF. DNA for the CDR3: TGTGCCATCAGTGCGTCCGGGACAGGACTACTTAACTATGGCTACACCTTC.